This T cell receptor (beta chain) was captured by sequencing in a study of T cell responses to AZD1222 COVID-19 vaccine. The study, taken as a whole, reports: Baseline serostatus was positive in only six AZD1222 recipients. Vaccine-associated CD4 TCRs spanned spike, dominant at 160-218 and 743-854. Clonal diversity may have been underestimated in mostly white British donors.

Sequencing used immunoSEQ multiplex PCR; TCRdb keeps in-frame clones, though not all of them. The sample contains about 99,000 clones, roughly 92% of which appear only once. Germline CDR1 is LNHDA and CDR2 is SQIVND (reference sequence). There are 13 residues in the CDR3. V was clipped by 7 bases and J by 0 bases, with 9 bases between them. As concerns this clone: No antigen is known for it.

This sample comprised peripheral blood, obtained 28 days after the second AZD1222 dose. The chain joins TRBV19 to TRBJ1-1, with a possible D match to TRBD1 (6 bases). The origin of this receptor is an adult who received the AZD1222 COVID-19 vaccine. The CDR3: CASTQGLNTEAFF. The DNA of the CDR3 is TGTGCCAGTACCCAGGGGTTGAACACTGAAGCTTTCTTT.